This section outlines one TCR beta chain sequence together with its context. This receptor's antigen is unknown. One base away there is no much larger clone; base qualities are not given. This entry comes from a study of neoadjuvant anti-PD-1 for oral cavity cancer (dated by TCRdb to the early 2020s). Study-level background: Before curative-intent surgical resection, most patients were given three to four biweekly doses of nivolumab at 3 mg/kg. Patients who did not progress were given a fourth nivolumab dose at about day 43 and had definitive surgical resection on days 50-56. Under RECIST 1.1, a patient counted as a responder if showing complete response, partial response or stable disease, and as a non-responder if showing progression. The parent correlative cohort included about a dozen patients, with an approximately 30% response rate. Broad study findings and their caveats: A higher pretreatment blood Treg/Th17 ratio correlated with both higher pretreatment blood TCRbeta clonality and lower post-treatment tumor TCRbeta clonality. After neoadjuvant nivolumab, non-responders showed significantly higher T cell clonality (Gini index) in PBMCs than responders did. TCR analyses included only three patients per response group, and the authors called for larger cohorts for validation.

According to the study, the label for this sample's time point signals: before neoadjuvant nivolumab. None of the patients had received prior systemic or radiation treatment, and all were newly diagnosed with stage II-IVA oral cavity squamous cell carcinoma. The cohort was composed of patients with HPV-negative, locally advanced oral cavity squamous cell carcinoma. Peripheral blood mononuclear cells were analyzed directly and were not maintained or expanded in culture. The samples were drawn from a longitudinal correlative study tied to a single-arm phase II trial testing neoadjuvant nivolumab in oral cavity squamous cell carcinoma. Genomic DNA-based TCRbeta sequencing was performed on subject-matched pre- and post-treatment PBMCs and tumors from three responders and three non-responders. Peripheral blood mononuclear cells were collected before nivolumab treatment and again after treatment, at the time of surgery. The Maxwell RSC DNA from Cells kit was used to isolate genomic DNA from PBMCs.

For deep sequencing, each PBMC sample was run in six replicates, with libraries mostly built from 400 to 550 ng of input genomic DNA. Following the manufacturer's instructions, the team built TCRbeta libraries using the immunoSEQ hsTCRbeta kit. The completed libraries were mixed into a single pool at 3 nM, then sequenced with an Illumina NovaSeq 6000 S4 flow cell. The study's processing was this. The immunoSEQ Analyzer handled quality control and preprocessing of the raw data. The analysis was limited to productive rearrangements, and each clonotype was defined by a unique CDR3 amino acid sequence. Using the R package tcR, the researchers computed the Gini-Simpson index as their estimate of repertoire clonality. Gini indices were compared with Student's t test, and associations with tumor size change were assessed by Pearson correlation. This immuneACCESS table, as held by TCRdb, lists in-frame sequences with V and J called but not all clones. Of the missing ones, under half trace to an unresolved V gene in checked studies; the others have no known cause. The V and J calls and clone size were taken over from that table, and D and trimming were inferred from the DNA. The sample yields over 15,000 clones; about 70% were counted once. Approximately 2.8% of the sample goes to the ten largest clones.

Based on the germline V gene, the CDR1 and CDR2 sequences are MGHRA and YSYEKL. A distance of 6 bases separates the germline ends of V and J, which lose 1 base and 3 bases respectively. From the cysteine through the phenylalanine, the CDR3 covers 13 amino acids. Of all the DNA, just the CDR3 is kept, 39 bases in frame from base 1. The V and J segments used are TRBV4-1 and TRBJ1-1; the D gene cannot be named for sure. The TCR originated in a person aged 35-79 years with oral cavity squamous cell carcinoma. The source was PBMCs, collected before nivolumab (anti-PD-1) treatment. The sequence in DNA is TGCGCCAGCAGCCAAGGAGGTCACACTGAAGCTTTCTTT. Translated, this is CASSQGGHTEAFF.